These 16 T cell receptor beta chains were all obtained from the same sample, sequenced in a study of TIL therapy for anti-PD-1-resistant metastatic lung cancer. Time point here: pre-treatment sample, taken before nivolumab and TIL therapy. The tumor samples were excised metastases, mostly pleural nodules or supraclavicular lymph nodes. Sequencing used immunoSEQ v3. Libraries were prepared by immunoSEQ multiplex PCR; TCRdb keeps only in-frame clonotypes and omits some of them. The sample holds 25,000 to 30,000 clones; 55% to 75% are singletons and the top ten take over 7%. The specimen comprised tumor tissue, sampled at baseline. The source of these receptors is a person between 25 and 79 years old with non-small cell lung cancer.

This clone has a handful of counts. The rearrangement links TRBV27 to TRBJ2-5; D call uncertain. V dropped 6 bases and J dropped 4 bases, with 12 bases sitting between them. The germline CDR1 and CDR2 sequences are MNHEY and SMNVEV (reference sequence). This CDR3 spans 13 amino acids. The CDR3: CASRLMVGETQYF. As DNA, the CDR3 is TGTGCCAGCAGGCTTATGGTAGGAGAGACCCAGTACTTC.

In nucleotides, the CDR3 is TGTGCCAGCAGTGACCGGGACAGGGGGCACTCACCCCTCCACTTT. It is translated as CASSDRDRGHSPLHF. The gene calls are TRBV6-1 and TRBJ1-6, with 12 bases fitting TRBD1. There are 15 residues in the CDR3. Germline CDR1 MNHNS, CDR2 SASEGT. V trimming: 3 bases; J trimming: 10 bases; junction bases outside the gene matches: 4.

The gene calls are TRBV27 and TRBJ2-1, with 14 bases matching TRBD2. This CDR3 has 14 residues. Trimming removed 8 bases from V and 8 bases from J; junction bases left unmatched: 5. CDR1 and CDR2 (germline): MNHEY, SMNVEV (reference sequence). In DNA form, the CDR3 reads TGTGCCAGCCGACTAGCGGGGGGGCGGGATGAGCAGTTCTTC. Its protein is CASRLAGGRDEQFF.

In this sample, this clone turned up a few times. This rearrangement joins TRBV7-9 to TRBJ2-7; D not certain. The CDR3 spans 14 residues. From germline, CDR1 is SEHNR and CDR2 FQNEAQ (reference sequence). Trimming removed 0 bases at V and 5 bases at J, with 11 bases between. CDR3 region: CASSLARSDHEQYF. The DNA of the CDR3 is TGTGCCAGCAGCTTAGCGAGGTCAGACCACGAGCAGTACTTC.

Only a few counts were recorded for this clone. The chain uses TRBV9 and TRBJ2-1; D might be TRBD1 or TRBD2, each matching 7 bases. The CDR3 contains 16 residues. The germline V and J ends were trimmed by 0 bases and 8 bases, with 18 bases remaining between them. Looked up from germline, CDR1 is SGDLS and CDR2 is YYNGEE. The CDR3 spells CASSVAGGGLVDEQFF. The CDR3 DNA follows: TGTGCCAGCAGCGTAGCAGGGGGGGGCCTGGTCGATGAGCAGTTCTTC.

The gene calls are TRBV28 and TRBJ1-5; no clear D gene. CDR1 and CDR2 from the germline V gene are MDHEN and SYDVKM. V was clipped by 7 bases and J by 7 bases, with 11 bases between them. This CDR3 has 12 residues. This chain's CDR3 is CASTLSEQPQHF. CDR3 nucleotides: TGTGCCAGCACCCTGAGTGAACAGCCCCAGCATTTT. The variable domain in full, completed from reference TRBV28 and TRBJ1-5, reads DVKVTQSSRYLVKRTGEKVFLECVQDMDHENMFWYRQDPGLGLRLIYFSYDVKMKEKGDIPEGYSVSREKKERFSLILESASTNQTSMYLCASTLSEQPQHFGDGTRLSIL.

This chain uses TRBV6-1 with TRBJ1-4; D perhaps matches TRBD1 (6 bases). With 6 bases removed from V and 8 bases from J, the gap between germline ends came to 16 bases. Germline lookup yields CDR1 MNHNS and CDR2 SASEGT. CDR3 length equals 14 residues. The CDR3 here is CASSPRGAREKLFF. CDR3 nucleotide sequence: TGTGCCAGCAGCCCACGGGGGGCGAGAGAAAAACTGTTTTTT.

This clone was recorded a few times. The genes are TRBV7-2 and TRBJ2-7, with 9 bases identical to TRBD1. Losses at the gene ends were 1 base for V and 3 bases for J; bases not matched to a gene: 4. The CDR3 has 15 residues. Germline values: CDR1 SGHTA, CDR2 FQGNSA. CDR3 loop: CASSLGGQGVYEQYF. For the CDR3, the DNA is TGTGCCAGCAGCTTAGGGGGACAGGGAGTCTACGAGCAGTACTTC.

V gene TRBV7-2 combines with J gene TRBJ2-7, with 7 bases identical to TRBD2. The CDR3 covers 15 residues. Germline V gives CDR1 SGHTA, CDR2 FQGNSA. V dropped 5 bases and J dropped 3; count of bases not matched to a gene: 10. In nucleotides, the CDR3 is TGTGCCAGCAGCCGCGGACCGTTAGCGGGCTACGAGCAGTACTTC. Amino acids: CASSRGPLAGYEQYF.

The chain employs TRBV5-1 and TRBJ2-5; D uncertain. Looked up from germline, CDR1 is SGHRS and CDR2 is YFSETQ. The CDR3 contains 10 residues. Trimming stripped 7 bases from V and 5 bases from J, with 6 bases between. The CDR3 sequence: CASAPETQYF. Written as DNA, the CDR3 is TGCGCCAGCGCCCCTGAGACCCAGTACTTC.

V is TRBV7-8 and J is TRBJ1-1; TRBD1 matches at 7 bases. CDR3 length equals 14 residues. V lost 5 bases and J lost 0; bases outside the gene matches: 3. Germline loops: CDR1 SGHVS, CDR2 FQNEAQ. CDR3 sequence reads: CASSMGQMNTEAFF. The CDR3 bases are TGTGCCAGCAGCATGGGACAGATGAACACTGAAGCTTTCTTT. Combining the CDR3 with reference TRBV7-8 and TRBJ1-1 gives the whole variable domain GAGVSQSPRYKVAKRGQDVALRCDPISGHVSLFWYQQALGQGPEFLTYFQNEAQLDKSGLPSDRFFAERPEGSVSTLKIQRTQQEDSAVYLCASSMGQMNTEAFFGQGTRLTVV.

The CDR3 DNA reads TGTGCCAGCAGCTCAAAAGGGCCTCTAGGCACTGAAGCTTTCTTT. Its translation is CASSSKGPLGTEAFF. The chain uses TRBV11-2 and TRBJ1-1; no clear D gene. CDR1 and CDR2 (germline): SGHAT, FQNNGV. Trimming took off 4 bases at V and 4 bases at J, with 16 bases between the two ends. This CDR3 contains 15 residues.

The table lists this clone with a few counts. The chain uses TRBV29-1 and TRBJ2-7; 7 nucleotides line up with TRBD1. The germline CDR1 and CDR2 sequences are SQVTM and ANQGSEA. Trimming cost V 0 bases and J 6 bases; bases outside gene matches: 5. The CDR3 totals 13 residues. In DNA form, the CDR3 reads TGCAGCGTTGAAGACAGGGGGTTCTCCGAGCAGTACTTC. Its protein is CSVEDRGFSEQYF.

The V and J genes are TRBV19 and TRBJ1-1; no clear D gene. The CDR3 spans 11 residues. V lost 6 bases to trimming and J lost 1 base, with 3 bases between them. Germline loops: CDR1 LNHDA, CDR2 SQIVND (reference sequence). For the CDR3, the DNA is TGTGCCAGTAGCCAGAACACTGAAGCTTTCTTT. This encodes CASSQNTEAFF.

The V and J genes are TRBV7-8 and TRBJ1-3; a weak D match, TRBD1 (6 bases). CDR1 and CDR2 from the germline V gene are SGHVS and FQNEAQ. The CDR3 consists of 16 residues. The V end was cut by 5 bases, the J end by 0 bases, with 14 bases between. CDR3 in DNA: TGTGCCAGCAGCCCCGAGGGGGGGAACTCTGGAAACACCATATATTTT. Its translation: CASSPEGGNSGNTIYF.

The chain combines TRBV6-1 with TRBJ1-3; D is unclear. Trimming took off 0 bases at V and 0 bases at J, with 9 bases between the two ends. Germline lookup yields CDR1 MNHNS and CDR2 SASEGT. The CDR3 runs to 16 residues. This chain's CDR3 is CASSEAGGISGNTIYF. Written as DNA, the CDR3 is TGTGCCAGCAGTGAAGCTGGCGGGATCTCTGGAAACACCATATATTTT.